This T cell receptor (beta chain) was sequenced during a study of T cells after yellow fever vaccination. Study-level background: In the case of low-cell-number fractions, SMART-Seq v4 Ultra Low Input was used for preparation. Study-level findings and limits: Reappearing after the booster were most of the clones from primary vaccination (about 96% CD4, 88% CD8).

TCRdb ran MiXCR on the 5' RACE reads and lists one entry per CDR3 protein. The data contain some 29,000 distinct CDR3 sequences, more than 5% of them singletons. V lost 3 bases, J lost 1 base, and 8 bases stayed unmatched. The CDR3 has 17 amino acids. Germline-derived CDR1 and CDR2 are SGHNT and YYREEE (reference sequence). Ten or more counts support this clonotype. Its antigen remains unknown. The chain links TRBV5-4 to TRBJ2-1; 9 nucleotides line up with TRBD2. The source is a man aged 25 to 40 who received the YFV17D yellow fever vaccine. Sequenced material: CD8+ T cells sorted from PBMCs, taken 10 days after the yellow fever booster vaccination. CDR3 amino acids: CASSSYSSGTSYNEQFF. For the CDR3, the DNA is TGTGCCAGCAGCTCCTACTCTAGCGGGACTTCCTACAATGAGCAGTTCTTC. Filled out from reference TRBV5-4 and TRBJ2-1, the complete variable domain reads ETGVTQSPTHLIKTRGQQVTLRCSSQSGHNTVSWYQQALGQGPQFIFQYYREEENGRGNFPPRFSGLQFPNYSSELNVNALELDDSALYLCASSSYSSGTSYNEQFFGPGTRLTVL.